This TCR beta chain was identified during a study of blood T cell repertoires in COVID-19. Clones were sequenced by immunoSEQ multiplex PCR, and TCRdb holds only the in-frame ones, with some missing. The table includes about 87,000 clones, more than 70% detected once. With 4 bases clipped from V and 2 bases from J, the junction kept 3 bases outside the gene matches. Per germline, CDR1 MGHRA and CDR2 YSYEKL. The CDR3 is 15 residues long. The receptor was isolated from a human donor in a cohort sampled during active COVID-19. The sequenced material came from peripheral blood. The V gene is TRBV4-1, the J gene TRBJ2-5; 11 bases match TRBD2. The CDR3 protein is CASSPGLAAQETQYF. DNA of the CDR3: TGCGCCAGCAGCCCGGGACTAGCGGCTCAAGAGACCCAGTACTTC.